This TCR beta chain was captured by sequencing in a study of response to subunit inactivated influenza vaccine. This clonotype occurred a few times. Antigen specificity is unknown. Overall study results and limits: Researchers suggested that each seasonal influenza vaccination recruits few new T cells.

Each CDR3 protein is one row after TCRdb ran MiXCR on the RT-PCR reads. The data contain 700,000 to 800,000 distinct CDR3 sequences, about 18% of them seen just once; the ten biggest clones take up about a tenth. The sequenced sample was PBMCs from blood, obtained around 5 days after vaccination. The TCR sequence derives from a man aged 50-59 years who received an inactivated influenza vaccine.

DNA of the CDR3: TGTGCCAGCAGTGTGGACGGATCTAGTATTCAGCCCCAGCATTTT. Translation gives CASSVDGSSIQPQHF. V usage is TRBV9 and J usage is TRBJ1-5; D gene ambiguous. The CDR3 loop spans 15 amino acids. Looked up from germline, CDR1 is SGDLS and CDR2 is YYNGEE. Trimming removed 5 bases at V and 6 bases at J, with 18 bases between.